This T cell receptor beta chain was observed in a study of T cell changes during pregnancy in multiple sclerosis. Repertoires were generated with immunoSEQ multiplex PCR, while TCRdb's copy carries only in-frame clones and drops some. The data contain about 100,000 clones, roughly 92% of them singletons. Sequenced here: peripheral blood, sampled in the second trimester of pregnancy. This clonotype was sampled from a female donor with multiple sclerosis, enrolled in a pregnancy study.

CDR3 residues: CASSNNREGAEAFF. The CDR3 region has the DNA TGTGCCAGCAGTAACAACAGGGAAGGCGCTGAAGCTTTCTTT. The V call is TRBV6-5, the J call TRBJ1-1, with D perhaps TRBD1 (6 bases). Trimming pared 5 bases from V and 6 bases from J, leaving 16 bases between. This CDR3 comprises 14 residues. The germline V gene encodes CDR1 MNHEY and CDR2 SVGAGI.